This is a list of T cell receptor beta chains from one sample in a study of CD8+ T cells in alopecia areata. TCRdb keeps only in-frame clones here, not all; method: immunoSEQ multiplex PCR. Among 100,000 to 120,000 clones, approximately 59% were seen once, and the ten largest hold 20% to 25%. The source material was CD8+ T cells sorted from blood. The source of these receptors is a human donor in good health. Both conserved end residues are part of each CDR3. The order of the fields is J gene, CDR3 length, D gene, clone size, V gene, CDR3 protein, CDR3 DNA. The D gene is left open where the match is weak. Clone size is given for some rows only: seen once, a few or many times, or a class if the clone is expanded.

>TRBJ2-7|13|-|many|TRBV5-6
CASSLAPGAGQYF
TGTGCCAGCAGCTTGGCCCCGGGTGCAGGGCAGTACTTC
>TRBJ1-1|12|-|few|TRBV7-8
CASSLGGLEAFF
TGTGCCAGCAGCTTAGGAGGATTAGAAGCTTTCTTT
>TRBJ1-1|13|-|-|TRBV7-9
CASSSWTATEAFF
TGTGCCAGCAGCTCATGGACGGCCACTGAAGCTTTCTTT
>TRBJ2-5|15|TRBD1|few|TRBV6-5
CASSLGGGQQETQYF
TGTGCCAGCAGTTTAGGGGGCGGGCAACAAGAGACCCAGTACTTC
>TRBJ2-3|15|TRBD2|-|TRBV11-2
CASSLVGGGADTQYF
TGTGCCAGCAGCTTAGTCGGGGGGGGCGCAGATACGCAGTATTTT
>TRBJ2-1|17|TRBD2|-|TRBV7-8
CASSLGTSGGVYNEQFF
TGTGCCAGCAGCTTAGGGACTAGCGGGGGGGTTTACAATGAGCAGTTCTTC
>TRBJ2-2|12|-|-|TRBV9
CASSVGSGELFF
TGTGCCAGCAGCGTAGGATCCGGGGAGCTGTTTTTT
>TRBJ2-7|14|TRBD1|-|TRBV28
CASYPGQGYYEQYF
TGTGCCTCCTATCCGGGACAGGGGTACTACGAGCAGTACTTC
>TRBJ2-3|16|TRBD1|-|TRBV27
CASSLSSDRVTDTQYF
TGTGCCAGCAGTTTAAGTTCGGACAGGGTAACAGATACGCAGTATTTT
>TRBJ2-5|13|-|-|TRBV5-6
CASSWTAQETQYF
TGTGCCAGCAGCTGGACAGCACAAGAGACCCAGTACTTC
>TRBJ1-2|14|-|-|TRBV5-7
CASREQGCNYGYTF
TGTGCCAGCAGGGAACAGGGATGTAACTATGGCTACACCTTC
>TRBJ2-5|13|-|-|TRBV13
CASSGSLGPAQYF
TGTGCCAGCAGCGGATCTCTGGGCCCCGCCCAGTACTTC
>TRBJ2-3|16|TRBD2|few|TRBV6-4
CASSERLAGGPDTQYF
TGTGCCAGCAGTGAAAGACTAGCGGGGGGGCCGGATACGCAGTATTTT
>TRBJ2-7|13|TRBD2|-|TRBV11-1
CASSFGAGYEQYF
TGTGCCAGCAGCTTTGGAGCGGGATACGAGCAGTACTTC
>TRBJ2-7|15|TRBD1|-|TRBV19
CASTPRGDRGYEQYF
TGTGCCAGTACCCCCCGGGGAGACAGGGGCTACGAGCAGTACTTC
>TRBJ1-1|12|-|-|TRBV13
CASSWGGTEAFF
TGTGCCAGCAGCTGGGGTGGCACTGAAGCTTTCTTT
>TRBJ2-3|13|-|-|TRBV12-5
CASGLVTSDTQYF
TGTGCTAGTGGTTTGGTAACTTCAGATACGCAGTATTTT
>TRBJ1-2|14|TRBD1|-|TRBV5-1
CASSGQGPNYGYTF
TGCGCCAGCAGCGGACAGGGACCTAACTATGGCTACACCTTC
>TRBJ1-4|14|-|-|TRBV30
CAWSVDGINEKLFF
TGTGCCTGGAGTGTCGACGGAATTAATGAAAAACTGTTTTTT
>TRBJ2-5|16|TRBD1|once|TRBV7-8
CASSSLRDRAEKTQYF
TGTGCCAGCAGCTCACTCCGGGACAGGGCTGAAAAGACCCAGTACTTC
>TRBJ2-2|15|TRBD2|-|TRBV13
CASSLRLADTGELFF
TGTGCCAGCAGCTTAAGACTAGCGGACACCGGGGAGCTGTTTTTT
>TRBJ1-4|15|-|few|TRBV9
CASSASTRDNEKLFF
TGTGCCAGCAGCGCCTCTACTAGGGATAATGAAAAACTGTTTTTT
>TRBJ2-5|13|TRBD1|-|TRBV7-9
CASSPRGQETQYF
TGTGCCAGCAGCCCCAGGGGGCAAGAGACCCAGTACTTC
>TRBJ1-5|15|TRBD1|few|TRBV7-7
CASSDTGGEFEPQHF
TGTGCCAGCAGCGATACAGGGGGAGAGTTTGAGCCCCAGCATTTT